The rows below give T cell receptor beta chains drawn from one sample of a study of T cell responses to AZD1222 COVID-19 vaccine. Profiling relied on immunoSEQ multiplex PCR, and the TCRdb table lists in-frame clones only, not all of them. The sample yields about 56,000 clones, 80% to 90% seen once. The sample was peripheral blood, taken on day 0 of AZD1222 vaccination. The receptor source for this set is an adult in good health. The CDR3 runs from the conserved cysteine through the conserved F or W. The order of the fields is D gene, V gene, clone size, J gene, CDR3 DNA, CDR3 protein. D genes are given only for firm matches. Clone size, where shown, is once, few, many, or a class for clones that have expanded.

-,TRBV24-1,-,TRBJ2-2,TGTGCCACCAGTGGTCTTACCGGGGAGCTGTTTTTT,CATSGLTGELFF
-,TRBV7-3,-,TRBJ2-7,TGTGCCAGCAGCTTAACCCCAGACTCCTACGAGCAGTACTTC,CASSLTPDSYEQYF
TRBD2,TRBV4-1,-,TRBJ2-7,TGCGCCAGCAGCCAGCAGGTAGCGGGGGGGCGTCTCGAGCAGTACTTC,CASSQQVAGGRLEQYF
-,TRBV28,-,TRBJ1-4,TGTGCCAGCAGTTTATCGGGCGAGGGCAATGAAAAACTGTTTTTT,CASSLSGEGNEKLFF
-,TRBV6-2/TRBV6-3,-,TRBJ2-7,TGTGCCAGCAGTTACGGTATCGAGTACGAGCAGTACTTC,CASSYGIEYEQYF
-,TRBV6-5,-,TRBJ1-1,TGTGCCAGCAAGAAGGCTGAAGCTTTCTTT,CASKKAEAFF
TRBD1,TRBV27,once,TRBJ2-7,TGTGCCAGCAGGAGGACAGGTTCCTACGAGCAGTACTTC,CASRRTGSYEQYF
TRBD1,TRBV19,once,TRBJ2-3,TGTGCCAGTAGCCCACGGGGACAGGGCTACACAGATACGCAGTATTTT,CASSPRGQGYTDTQYF
-,TRBV2,-,TRBJ1-4,TGTGCCAGCCGAGTGAGACAGATTAATGAAAAACTGTTTTTT,CASRVRQINEKLFF
-,TRBV10-3,-,TRBJ1-1,TGTGCCATCAGTGGAGACTGGCCCTCTGAAGCTTTCTTT,CAISGDWPSEAFF
TRBD1,TRBV6-5,few,TRBJ2-7,TGTGCCAGTATGAGGGACAGGGGATACTACGAGCAGTACTTC,CASMRDRGYYEQYF
TRBD1,TRBV14,-,TRBJ2-6,TGTGCCAGCAGCCAAGCGGGGACAGGCCTCTCTGGGGCCAACGTCCTGACTTTC,CASSQAGTGLSGANVLTF
-,TRBV7-2,-,TRBJ2-7,TGTGCCAGCAGCTTGTTGGGGGGTCTCCACGAGCAGTACTTC,CASSLLGGLHEQYF
TRBD1,TRBV30,-,TRBJ1-2,TGTGCCTGGACTCCGGGACAGAGCTATGCCTACACCTTC,CAWTPGQSYAYTF
-,TRBV6-4,-,TRBJ2-3,TGTGCCAGCAGTGACGAGGCGGGGGCCGTCACAGATACGCAGTATTTT,CASSDEAGAVTDTQYF
-,TRBV30,once,TRBJ1-1,TGTGCCTGGAGCCCATGGCGGGGCGCGGAGGCTTTCTTT,CAWSPWRGAEAFF
TRBD1,TRBV7-8,-,TRBJ2-7,TGTGCCAGCCTCCGGGACAGGGACCGGAACGAGCAGTACTTC,CASLRDRDRNEQYF
TRBD1,TRBV6-5,-,TRBJ2-7,TGTGCCAGCAGTTCATTGGGGGACAGGGGGCGGTACGAGCAGTACTTC,CASSSLGDRGRYEQYF
-,TRBV6-6,-,TRBJ2-3,TGTGCCAGCAGTCGAGGGCCCATTCGGGATACGCAGTATTTT,CASSRGPIRDTQYF
-,TRBV18,once,TRBJ1-2,TGTGCCAGCTCACCACTCCGCTATGGCTACACCTTC,CASSPLRYGYTF
TRBD2,TRBV7-6,-,TRBJ2-2,TGTGCCAGCAGCTCCGGGGGGGCGGCCACCGGGGAGCTGTTTTTT,CASSSGGAATGELFF
-,TRBV5-5,-,TRBJ1-2,TGTGCCAGCAGCTTGGTGGTTGGGGGCGCAGGGTATGGCTACACCTTC,CASSLVVGGAGYGYTF